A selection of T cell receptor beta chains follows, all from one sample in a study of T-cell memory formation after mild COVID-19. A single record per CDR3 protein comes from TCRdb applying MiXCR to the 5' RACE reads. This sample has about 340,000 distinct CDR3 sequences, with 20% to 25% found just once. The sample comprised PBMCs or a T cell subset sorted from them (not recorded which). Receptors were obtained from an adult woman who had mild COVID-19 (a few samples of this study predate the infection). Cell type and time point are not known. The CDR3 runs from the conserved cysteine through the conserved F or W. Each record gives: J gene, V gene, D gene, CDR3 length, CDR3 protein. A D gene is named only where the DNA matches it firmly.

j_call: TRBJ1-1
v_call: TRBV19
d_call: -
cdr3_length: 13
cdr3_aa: CASSIAEDTEAFF

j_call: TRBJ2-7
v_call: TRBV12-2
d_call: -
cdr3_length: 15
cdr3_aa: CASRLTRDRGYEQYF

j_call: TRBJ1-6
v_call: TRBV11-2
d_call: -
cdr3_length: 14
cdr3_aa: CASTSTVFNSPLHF

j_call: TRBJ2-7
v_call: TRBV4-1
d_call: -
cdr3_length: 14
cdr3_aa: CASSQVPHGYEQYF

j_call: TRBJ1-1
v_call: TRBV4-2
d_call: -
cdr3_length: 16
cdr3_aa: CASSQDLAGANTEAFF

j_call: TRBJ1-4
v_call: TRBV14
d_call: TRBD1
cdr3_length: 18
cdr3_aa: CASSQESTLWDRLEKLFF

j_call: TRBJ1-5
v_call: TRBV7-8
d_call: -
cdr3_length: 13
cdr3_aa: CASTLGGNQPQHF

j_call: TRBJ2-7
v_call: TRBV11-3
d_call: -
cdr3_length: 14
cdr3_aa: CASSSTGPLSEQYF

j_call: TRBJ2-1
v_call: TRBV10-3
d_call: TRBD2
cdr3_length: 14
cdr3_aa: CAISRGAGGNEQFF

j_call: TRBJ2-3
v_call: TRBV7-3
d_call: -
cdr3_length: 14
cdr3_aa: CASSLRDHKDTQYF

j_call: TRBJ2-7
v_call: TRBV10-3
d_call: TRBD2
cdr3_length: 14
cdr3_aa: CAISEGLAPYEQYF

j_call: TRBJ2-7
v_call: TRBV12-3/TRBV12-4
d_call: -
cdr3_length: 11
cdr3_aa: CASRARGPQYF

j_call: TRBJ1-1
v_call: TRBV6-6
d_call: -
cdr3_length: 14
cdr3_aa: CASSPTDLNTEAFF

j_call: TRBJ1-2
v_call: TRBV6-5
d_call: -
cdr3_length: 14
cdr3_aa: CASSYSGEPWGYTF

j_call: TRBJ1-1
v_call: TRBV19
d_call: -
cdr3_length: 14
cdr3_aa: CASSLPEENTEAFF

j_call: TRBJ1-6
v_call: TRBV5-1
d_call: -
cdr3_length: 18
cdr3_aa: CASRTTGRQATYNSPLHF

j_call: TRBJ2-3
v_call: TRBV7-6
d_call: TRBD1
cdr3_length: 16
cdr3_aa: CASSSHPGQGTDTQYF

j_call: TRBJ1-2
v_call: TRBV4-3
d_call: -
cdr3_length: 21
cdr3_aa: CASSQEWGGKSNQGLVDGYTF

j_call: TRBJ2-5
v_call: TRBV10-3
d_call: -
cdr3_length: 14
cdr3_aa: CAISESARVETQYF

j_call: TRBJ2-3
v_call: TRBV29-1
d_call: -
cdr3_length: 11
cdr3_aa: CSVEDGKGGYF